This T cell receptor beta chain was sequenced in a study of cytomegalovirus exposure and HLA in healthy donors. With 60 Vbeta and 13 Jbeta primers, the PCR was carried out. Assay: immunoSEQ multiplex PCR; the TCRdb copy retains only in-frame clones and omits some. The sample contains roughly 150,000 clones, roughly 80% of which appear only once. Study results and caveats: A later analysis linked a missense DCLRE1C variant to TCR beta V- and J-gene trimming.

Note on this clone: The antigen remains undetermined.

The J segment lost 7 bases and the V segment lost 4 bases, leaving 8 bases of the junction unmatched. The CDR3 loop spans 16 amino acids. Germline loops: CDR1 SGHNT, CDR2 YYREEE (reference sequence). The rearrangement uses TRBV5-4 and TRBJ1-6, with 10 positions matching TRBD1. This TCR derives from a woman in her forties in good health and CMV-seronegative. Sequencing input: PBMCs. CDR3 amino acids: CASSGRTGGSNSPLHF. For the CDR3, the DNA is TGTGCCAGCAGCGGGAGGACAGGGGGATCGAATTCACCCCTCCACTTT.